The 4 T cell receptor beta chains in this list originate from one sample, sequenced in a study of T cells after yellow fever vaccination. MiXCR, run by TCRdb on the 5' RACE reads, gives a single entry per CDR3 protein. Here the sample spans hundreds of thousands of distinct CDR3 sequences, roughly 20% being singletons. The sample in question was PBMCs, obtained before the yellow fever booster vaccination. The receptors shown here come from a man in his late teens or twenties who received the YFV17D yellow fever vaccine.

This clonotype was detected a few times. The chain carries TRBV7-2 and TRBJ2-3; D assignment may be TRBD1 or TRBD2 (6 bases each). This CDR3 contains 17 residues. The germline CDR1 and CDR2 sequences are SGHTA and FQGNSA. V dropped 3 bases and J dropped 0 bases, with 16 bases sitting between them. The CDR3 DNA reads as TGTGCCAGCAGCTTCTCCAAGGGGGGTACTAGCACAGATACGCAGTATTTT. Protein sequence: CASSFSKGGTSTDTQYF.

This chain joins TRBV6-2 or TRBV6-3 and TRBJ2-7; D remains ambiguous. The CDR3 sequence is 14 residues long. Germline CDR1 MNHEY, CDR2 SVGEGT. Trimming took off 5 bases at V and 0 bases at J, with 11 bases between the two ends. CDR3 residues: CASSRTPSSYEQYF. In DNA form, the CDR3 reads TGTGCCAGCAGTCGTACCCCGAGCTCCTACGAGCAGTACTTC.

This clonotype was seen only a few times. The chain links TRBV20-1 to TRBJ1-2; D remains ambiguous. The CDR3 consists of 13 residues. Trimming stripped 6 bases from V and 3 bases from J, with 14 bases between. The germline V gene encodes CDR1 DFQATT and CDR2 SNEGSKA (reference sequence). The CDR3 spells CSAHQSLDYGYTF. CDR3 coding DNA: TGCAGTGCCCATCAGAGTTTGGACTATGGCTACACCTTC.

In its sample, this clonotype was seen a few times. The V gene is TRBV6-6, the J gene TRBJ1-1; possibly TRBD1 for D (5 bases). V was pared by 2 bases and J by 5 bases, with 27 bases between. Germline assignment: CDR1 MNHNY and CDR2 SVGAGI (reference sequence). CDR3 length: 19 residues. The CDR3 region has the DNA TGTGCCAGCAGTTACCGGGACCGGGAGGCTTTTCCTGGGGGTACTGAAGCTTTCTTT. It is translated as CASSYRDREAFPGGTEAFF.